Sequencing of this TCR beta chain was carried out in a study of T cells after yellow fever vaccination. Findings of the study overall: A large majority of primary-vaccination clones showed up again after the booster (approximately 95% CD4, 88% CD8).

TCRdb redid the calling of the 5' RACE reads with MiXCR, one entry per CDR3 protein. The data show around 600,000 distinct CDR3 sequences, about 12% seen once. The length of the CDR3 is 14 residues. J gave up 2 bases and V 11 bases, and 11 bases lay outside the gene matches. In germline, CDR1 is MDHEN, CDR2 SYDVKM. Concerning this clonotype: Its antigen is still unknown.

The TCR originated in a man aged 25 to 40 who received the YFV17D yellow fever vaccine. The chain uses TRBV28 and TRBJ1-1, with 7 nucleotides matching TRBD1. This specimen was PBMCs, taken on the day of the yellow fever booster vaccination. The CDR3 nucleotides read TGTGCCGGGGGGGGACAGTGGGGAAACACTGAAGCTTTCTTT. Its protein is CAGGGQWGNTEAFF.